The 22 T cell receptor beta chains in this list originate from one sample, sequenced in a study of regulatory T cells in long-lasting Graves disease. Time point meaning: newly diagnosed GD, antithyroid drugs for less than 3 months. PBMC RNA was the source of the TCR library. Arm-PCR of CDR3 regions and iRepertoire HTBI primers were the basis on which TCR beta libraries were built. Using its own MiXCR run on the multiplex PCR reads, TCRdb lists one record per CDR3 protein. The sample yields 400,000 to 650,000 distinct CDR3 sequences, around 15% seen once. Separately, the same data were catalogued under a study of T cells in Graves' hyperthyroidism and ophthalmopathy.

The sequencing used peripheral blood mononuclear cells (PBMCs), collected at new diagnosis, from a patient treated with antithyroid drugs. The receptors stem from a woman aged 35 to 59 with Graves disease.

This chain connects TRBV5-1 to TRBJ1-5; 7 nucleotides match TRBD1. V shed 4 bases, J shed 1 base, and the junction held 5 bases outside the gene matches. Germline CDR1 and CDR2: SGHRS and YFSETQ. The CDR3 length is 15 residues. CDR3 coding DNA: TGCGCCAGCAGCCCGACAGGGAGCAGCAATCAGCCCCAGCATTTT. Translated: CASSPTGSSNQPQHF.

The CDR3 here is CASSLLAGESYEQYF. The CDR3 bases are TGTGCCAGCAGCTTACTAGCGGGAGAGTCCTACGAGCAGTACTTC. The rearrangement links TRBV7-2 to TRBJ2-7, with TRBD2 matching over 10 bases. Germline trimming cut 2 bases from V and 1 base from J; bases unmatched to any gene: 2. This CDR3 contains 15 residues. Germline V gives CDR1 SGHTA, CDR2 FQGNSA.

CDR3 in DNA: TGTGCCAGCAGCGCACCAGATAGATCTGGAAACACCATATATTTT. Translation: CASSAPDRSGNTIYF. V is TRBV9 and J is TRBJ1-3; no definite D call. V dropped 3 bases and J dropped 1 base, with 11 bases sitting between them. The CDR3 loop spans 15 amino acids. Germline V CDR1 and CDR2: SGDLS, YYNGEE.

This clonotype was counted at least ten times. The chain combines TRBV2 with TRBJ1-6; D remains ambiguous. CDR3 length: 14 amino acids. The V end was cut by 1 base, the J end by 6 bases, with 7 bases between. The germline CDR1 and CDR2 sequences are SNHLY and FYNNEI. CDR3 in amino acids: CASSEGDINSPLHF. CDR3 DNA: TGTGCCAGCAGTGAAGGTGACATTAATTCACCCCTCCACTTT. Variable domain in full (rest from reference TRBV2 and TRBJ1-6): EPEVTQTPSHQVTQMGQEVILRCVPISNHLYFYWYRQILGQKVEFLVSFYNNEISEKSEIFDDQFSVERPDGSNFTLKIRSTKLEDSAMYFCASSEGDINSPLHFGNGTRLTVT.

This clonotype appeared a few times. This chain connects TRBV5-1 to TRBJ2-1, with 11 bases fitting TRBD2. Germline-derived CDR1 and CDR2 are SGHRS and YFSETQ. The V and J ends lost 4 bases and 6 bases, in that order; junction bases with no gene match: 9. CDR3 length: 16 residues. The CDR3 bases are TGCGCCAGCAGCACCGTACTAGCGGGGGTGATCAATGAGCAGTTCTTC. Residues: CASSTVLAGVINEQFF.

This clonotype was seen ten or more times. This chain uses TRBV12-3 or TRBV12-4 with TRBJ2-1, with D unresolved. CDR3 length: 13 residues. Trimming took 6 bases from V and 0 from J, leaving 6 bases between them. CDR3 DNA sequence: TGTGCCAGCAGCCTCCGCTCCTACAATGAGCAGTTCTTC. As protein: CASSLRSYNEQFF.

This clonotype has a count of ten or more. The J gene is TRBJ2-7, the V gene TRBV18; 9 bases align to TRBD1. The CDR3 totals 14 residues. The germline gives CDR1 KGHSH, CDR2 LQKENI. J was trimmed by 3 bases and V by 3 bases; bases with no gene match: 3. The CDR3 DNA is TGTGCCAGCTCACCCGGGACAGGGCACTACGAGCAGTACTTC. Translation: CASSPGTGHYEQYF.

The V call is TRBV28, the J call TRBJ2-6; D uncertain. Germline V gene lookup returns CDR1 MDHEN and CDR2 SYDVKM. The V end lost 5 bases, the J end lost 0 bases, and 5 bases lay between the germline ends. The CDR3 has 14 residues. For the CDR3, the DNA is TGTGCCAGCAGTAGGTACTCTGGGGCCAACGTCCTGACTTTC. It encodes CASSRYSGANVLTF. Drawing the rest from reference TRBV28 and TRBJ2-6, the complete variable domain is DVKVTQSSRYLVKRTGEKVFLECVQDMDHENMFWYRQDPGLGLRLIYFSYDVKMKEKGDIPEGYSVSREKKERFSLILESASTNQTSMYLCASSRYSGANVLTFGAGSRLTVL.

The rearrangement uses TRBV3-1 and TRBJ2-3; perhaps D is TRBD1 or TRBD2 (6 bases each). V gave up 7 bases and J gave up 6 bases, with 20 bases separating them. CDR1 LGHDT and CDR2 YNNKEL come from the germline V gene (reference sequence). This CDR3 region has 15 residues. The CDR3 sequence: CASKFGPSGADTQYF. The DNA of the CDR3 is TGTGCCAGCAAGTTTGGGCCCTCGGGGGCGGATACGCAGTATTTT.

The chain links TRBV7-2 to TRBJ2-7, with D unclear. Trimming removed 5 bases from V and 0 bases from J, with 20 bases in between. CDR1 SGHTA and CDR2 FQGNSA come from the germline V gene. The CDR3 covers 17 residues. CDR3 nucleotide sequence: TGTGCCAGCAGCCGAACCTCCGGTGGGTCTAACTCCTACGAGCAGTACTTC. Translation gives CASSRTSGGSNSYEQYF.

V gene TRBV6-2 or TRBV6-3 combines with J gene TRBJ2-1, with D possibly being TRBD1 or TRBD2 (5 bases each). The CDR3 runs to 16 residues. In germline, CDR1 is MNHEY, CDR2 SVGEGT. Trimming removed 4 bases at V and 6 bases at J, with 19 bases between. The DNA for the CDR3 is TGTGCCAGCAGTTCACTCGAACTAGAGGGACCCAATGAGCAGTTCTTC. Its translation is CASSSLELEGPNEQFF.

This clonotype has a count of ten or more. V and J are TRBV3-1 and TRBJ1-4; TRBD1 is a possible D gene (5 bases). CDR3 size: 15 residues. From germline, CDR1 is LGHDT and CDR2 YNNKEL (reference sequence). V lost 6 bases to trimming and J lost 5 bases, with 16 bases between them. CDR3 sequence (DNA): TGTGCCAGCAGTTCACCGGGACGGGGAAATGAAAAACTGTTTTTT. Its translation: CASSSPGRGNEKLFF.

This clonotype was counted at least ten times. The chain employs TRBV12-3 or TRBV12-4 and TRBJ2-1; no firm D call. With 1 base removed from V and 5 bases from J, the gap between germline ends came to 12 bases. The CDR3 has 15 residues. CDR3 bases: TGTGCCAGCAGTTTAGAGGACCGCGTCGACAATGAGCAGTTCTTC. This translates into CASSLEDRVDNEQFF.

This clonotype was recorded many times. The V gene is TRBV6-2 or TRBV6-3, the J gene TRBJ2-1, with TRBD2 as a possible D gene (5 bases). Germline CDR1 is MNHEY and CDR2 is SVGEGT. Trimming took 5 bases from V and 4 from J, leaving 21 bases between them. This CDR3 has 17 amino acids. CDR3 sequence reads: CASSKVRGKALYNEQFF. As DNA, the CDR3 is TGTGCCAGCAGTAAGGTACGGGGAAAAGCTTTGTACAATGAGCAGTTCTTC.

This clonotype was recorded many times. V usage is TRBV12-3 or TRBV12-4 and J usage is TRBJ2-1; TRBD1 matches at 7 bases. Trimming took 7 bases from V and 4 from J; bases not matched to a gene: 4. The CDR3 loop spans 13 amino acids. CDR3 in DNA: TGTGCCAGCACCCTGGGACAGTACAATGAGCAGTTCTTC. This translates into CASTLGQYNEQFF.

This clonotype was recorded a few times. The CDR3 DNA reads as TGTGCCAGCAGCACCAGCCTGGGGAACGAGCAGTACTTC. It encodes CASSTSLGNEQYF. The chain couples TRBV7-3 to TRBJ2-7; D uncertain. This CDR3 region has 13 residues. The V end lost 5 bases, the J end lost 5 bases, and 13 bases lay between the germline ends. Germline V lookup: CDR1 SGHTA, CDR2 FQGTGA.

This clonotype was counted ten times or more. The chain is built from TRBV11-2 and TRBJ2-7; TRBD1 matches at 8 bases. The CDR3 is made up of 15 amino acids. The V gene end was trimmed by 5 bases and the J gene end by 1 base; junction bases not matched to a gene: 7. Germline V gene sequence: CDR1 SGHAT, CDR2 FQNNGV. CDR3 nucleotide sequence: TGTGCCAGCAGCACAGTCCGGGACAGGTCCTACGAGCAGTACTTC. Residues: CASSTVRDRSYEQYF.

At least ten counts were recorded for this clonotype. The V and J genes are TRBV20-1 and TRBJ2-1, with 7 positions matching TRBD1. Germline V CDR1 and CDR2: DFQATT, SNEGSKA (reference sequence). CDR3 length equals 15 residues. Trimming removed 2 bases from V and 5 bases from J; junction bases left unmatched: 9. CDR3 nucleotide sequence: TGCAGTGCTAGAAGGGGGTGGGACAGTAACAATGAGCAGTTCTTC. Its protein product is CSARRGWDSNNEQFF.

CDR3 nucleotides: TGCGCCAGCAGCCCCTTCGGTCAGGGGGCAAAAGATACGCAGTATTTT. Translating it yields CASSPFGQGAKDTQYF. The chain recombines TRBV4-1 with TRBJ2-3, with 8 bases identical to TRBD1. There are 16 residues in the CDR3. The V gene's germline CDR1 is MGHRA and CDR2 YSYEKL. The ends lost 4 bases at V and 5 bases at J; junction bases unmatched: 11.

This clonotype was picked up many times. V usage is TRBV12-3 or TRBV12-4 and J usage is TRBJ2-2; 9 nucleotides line up with TRBD2. This CDR3 comprises 15 residues. V was clipped by 5 bases and J by 3 bases; unmatched bases: 4. The CDR3 nucleotides are TGTGCCAGCAGTCCAAGCGGGGGGTACACCGGGGAGCTGTTTTTT. Translation gives CASSPSGGYTGELFF.

This clonotype was picked up many times. The chain joins TRBV18 to TRBJ1-5; 8 bases align to TRBD1. This CDR3 is 17 amino acids long. Germline V gives CDR1 KGHSH, CDR2 LQKENI. The ends lost 2 bases at V and 1 base at J; junction bases unmatched: 7. CDR3 DNA sequence: TGTGCCAGCTCACCAAATCCGGGACAGGCGAGCAATCAGCCCCAGCATTTT. Amino acids: CASSPNPGQASNQPQHF.

This clonotype was counted ten times or more. The chain uses TRBV7-2 and TRBJ2-1; 8 nucleotides line up with TRBD2. The length of the CDR3 is 15 residues. V dropped 5 bases and J dropped 3; count of bases not matched to a gene: 6. From germline, CDR1 is SGHTA and CDR2 FQGNSA. CDR3 in amino acids: CASSRPGGFYNEQFF. In nucleotides, the CDR3 is TGTGCCAGCAGCCGTCCGGGGGGGTTCTACAATGAGCAGTTCTTC.